The 23 T cell receptor beta chains reported below all come from one sample, sequenced in a study of T cell responses to AZD1222 COVID-19 vaccine. Some clones are missing from TCRdb's copy, which holds only in-frame ones; the method was immunoSEQ multiplex PCR. This sample has approximately 92,000 clones, with about 91% found just once. The material was peripheral blood, obtained on day 0 of AZD1222 vaccination. These receptors originate from an adult in good health.

The V gene is TRBV12-3 or TRBV12-4, the J gene TRBJ1-1; D ambiguous. The ends were cut back, 3 bases at V and 11 bases at J, with 7 bases in the middle. The CDR3 length is 10 residues. CDR3 in DNA: TGTGCCAGCAGTTTCGCTTTGGCTTTCTTT. The encoded protein is CASSFALAFF.

The chain recombines TRBV30 with TRBJ1-3; no clear D. V gave up 0 bases and J gave up 8 bases, with 11 bases separating them. The germline gives CDR1 GTSNPN, CDR2 SVGIG (reference sequence). The CDR3 runs 13 residues. CDR3 loop: CAWSVPSWDTIYF. The CDR3 DNA reads as TGTGCCTGGAGTGTACCCTCGTGGGACACCATATATTTT.

The chain couples TRBV6-4 to TRBJ1-6, with TRBD1 matching over 9 bases. In germline, CDR1 is MRHNA, CDR2 SNTAGT. J was trimmed by 5 bases and V by 6 bases; bases with no gene match: 5. This CDR3 is built from 15 residues. The CDR3 bases are TGTGCCAGCAGATCACAGGGGGCGGATAATTCACCCCTCCACTTT. This gives the protein CASRSQGADNSPLHF.

CDR3 sequence (DNA): TGTGCCAGCAGCGCATTCGTGGGGGAGACCCAGTACTTC. It codes for CASSAFVGETQYF. The chain recombines TRBV9 with TRBJ2-5; no clear D. The CDR3 is 13 residues long. The V end was cut by 3 bases, the J end by 5 bases, with 11 bases between. Germline V CDR1 and CDR2: SGDLS, YYNGEE.

The chain uses TRBV27 and TRBJ2-1; possibly TRBD1 for D (5 bases). Trimming removed 2 bases from V and 12 bases from J, with 11 bases in between. Germline V gives CDR1 MNHEY, CDR2 SMNVEV (reference sequence). This CDR3 has 12 amino acids. The CDR3 loop reads CASSLRGRGQFF. The CDR3 DNA reads as TGTGCCAGCAGTTTAAGGGGAAGGGGGCAGTTCTTC.

This clone has only one observation. The chain couples TRBV19 to TRBJ2-2; no clear D gene. The CDR3 loop spans 15 amino acids. Germline V CDR1 and CDR2: LNHDA, SQIVND (reference sequence). Trimming removed 3 bases from V and 0 bases from J, with 8 bases in between. CDR3 sequence (DNA): TGTGCCAGTAGTATCTATCAGACGAACACCGGGGAGCTGTTTTTT. Amino acid sequence: CASSIYQTNTGELFF. The variable domain in full, with the rest retrieved from reference TRBV19 and TRBJ2-2, is DGGITQSPKYLFRKEGQNVTLSCEQNLNHDAMYWYRQDPGQGLRLIYYSQIVNDFQKGDIAEGYSVSREKKESFPLTVTSAQKNPTAFYLCASSIYQTNTGELFFGEGSRLTVL.

The CDR3: CASRNTGSNEKLFF. For the CDR3, the DNA is TGTGCTAGCCGGAATACAGGTTCTAATGAAAAACTGTTTTTT. This rearrangement joins TRBV12-5 to TRBJ1-4, with D maybe TRBD1 (5 bases). CDR3 size: 14 residues. Germline V CDR1 and CDR2: LGHNT, FRNRAP. Between the trimmed V and J ends, which lost 9 bases and 3 bases, there was a span of 14 bases.

This chain connects TRBV6-5 to TRBJ1-5; tentative D call: TRBD1 (6 bases). The CDR3 is 15 residues long. Germline assignment: CDR1 MNHEY and CDR2 SVGAGI. Trimming took 6 bases from V and 1 from J, leaving 13 bases between them. Written as DNA, the CDR3 is TGTGCCAGCAGCTCTACAGGGTACAGCAATCAGCCCCAGCATTTT. Protein: CASSSTGYSNQPQHF.

The genes are TRBV19 and TRBJ1-2; 12 bases agree with TRBD1. CDR1 and CDR2 (germline): LNHDA, SQIVND (reference sequence). Germline trimming cut 5 bases from V and 6 bases from J; bases unmatched to any gene: 10. This CDR3 is built from 16 residues. The DNA of the CDR3 is TGTGCCAGTAGTGAACCGGGACAGGGGGCGCGAAATGGCTACACCTTC. As protein: CASSEPGQGARNGYTF.

About this clone itself: This CDR3 is also generated by other DNA sequences in the sample. This chain connects TRBV9 to TRBJ2-6; D is unclear. V was shortened by 2 bases and J by 0 bases, with 6 bases between the two germline ends. The CDR3 is 15 residues long. CDR1 and CDR2 (germline): SGDLS, YYNGEE. The chain's CDR3 is CASSVVGSGANVLTF. The CDR3 DNA sequence: TGTGCCAGCAGCGTGGTTGGCTCTGGGGCCAACGTCCTGACTTTC.

The genes are TRBV6-5 and TRBJ1-5; 7 bases agree with TRBD1. With 8 bases clipped from V and 1 base from J, the junction kept 5 bases outside the gene matches. The CDR3 is 14 residues long. CDR1 and CDR2 (germline): MNHEY, SVGAGI. The CDR3 here is CASGWDRSNQPQHF. As DNA, the CDR3 is TGTGCCAGCGGGTGGGACAGAAGCAATCAGCCCCAGCATTTT.

Comments on this clone: The sample has other DNA sequences that encode this CDR3 too. The chain couples TRBV28 to TRBJ2-7; D remains unclear. This CDR3 has 13 residues. V lost 5 bases, J lost 0 bases, and 8 bases lay in between. Per the germline V gene, CDR1 is MDHEN and CDR2 is SYDVKM. The CDR3 reads CASSTDTSYEQYF. As DNA, the CDR3 is TGTGCCAGCAGTACAGACACCTCCTACGAGCAGTACTTC.

The chain uses TRBV7-9 and TRBJ1-6; 9 nucleotides align to TRBD1. The germline gives CDR1 SEHNR, CDR2 FQNEAQ (reference sequence). Trimming removed 2 bases from V and 11 bases from J; junction bases left unmatched: 4. This CDR3 contains 14 residues. DNA of the CDR3: TGTGCCAGCAGCTTAAGGGACAGGGAGGCACCCCTCCACTTT. Amino acid sequence: CASSLRDREAPLHF.

The rearrangement uses TRBV6-5 and TRBJ2-7; 8 bases agree with TRBD2. The CDR3 is 13 amino acids. The germline V gene has CDR1 MNHEY and CDR2 SVGAGI. Trimming took 8 bases from V and 2 from J; bases not matched to a gene: 5. Written as DNA, the CDR3 is TGTGCCAGCCCCAGCGGGGGCACCTACGAGCAGTACTTC. This codes for CASPSGGTYEQYF.

This rearrangement joins TRBV6-2 or TRBV6-3 to TRBJ2-5, with 12 nucleotides matching TRBD1. With 5 bases clipped from V and 5 bases from J, the junction kept 6 bases outside the gene matches. This CDR3 is built from 15 residues. The germline CDR1 and CDR2 sequences are MNHEY and SVGEGT. As DNA, the CDR3 is TGTGCCAGCAGTAGGGGACAGGGGGCACCTGAGACCCAGTACTTC. Its translation: CASSRGQGAPETQYF.

The chain's CDR3 is CASSENMDWKNIQYF. As DNA, the CDR3 is TGTGCCAGCAGTGAAAATATGGACTGGAAAAACATTCAGTACTTC. This chain connects TRBV6-1 to TRBJ2-4, with D perhaps TRBD2 (5 bases). The CDR3 is 15 residues long. The ends were cut back, 2 bases at V and 4 bases at J, with 12 bases in the middle. Germline V gene data show CDR1 as MNHNS and CDR2 as SASEGT.

This chain uses TRBV10-3 with TRBJ1-6; no reliable D call. Trimming left V 0 bases short and J 5 bases short, with 14 bases between. Per the germline V gene, CDR1 is ENHRY and CDR2 is SYGVKD. The CDR3 is 17 residues long. CDR3 in DNA: TGTGCCATCAGTGAGTCGAGTGGACGTTTCAATAATTCACCCCTCCACTTT. Its protein product is CAISESSGRFNNSPLHF.

This clone has a handful of counts. The chain has TRBV29-1 and TRBJ1-2; 10 bases are a match to TRBD1. CDR3 length equals 14 residues. V shed 4 bases, J shed 2 bases, and the junction held 4 bases outside the gene matches. Germline CDR1 is SQVTM and CDR2 is ANQGSEA. Here the CDR3 reads CSVVRGQGNYGYTF. CDR3 DNA: TGCAGCGTTGTTAGGGGACAGGGGAACTATGGCTACACCTTC.

The CDR3 here is CASGLYRGLRNSPLHF. DNA of the CDR3: TGTGCTAGTGGTTTGTATCGGGGCCTACGGAATTCACCCCTCCACTTT. This chain connects TRBV12-5 to TRBJ1-6; maybe TRBD1 (5 bases). Per the germline V gene, CDR1 is LGHNT and CDR2 is FRNRAP. The germline V and J ends were trimmed by 2 bases and 7 bases, with 15 bases remaining between them. This CDR3 spans 16 amino acids.

This sequence joins TRBV27 and TRBJ1-6, with D unclear. V was cut by 6 bases and J by 12 bases, with 3 bases left in between. Germline CDR1 MNHEY, CDR2 SMNVEV (reference sequence). The CDR3 spans 9 residues. In nucleotides, the CDR3 is TGTGCCAGCAGCGAACCCCTCCACTTT. Its protein product is CASSEPLHF.

This clone has just one count. The chain carries TRBV12-5 and TRBJ1-5, with TRBD1 matching 7 bases. Trimming cost V 4 bases and J 1 base; bases outside gene matches: 1. The germline V gene encodes CDR1 LGHNT and CDR2 FRNRAP. CDR3 length equals 14 residues. CDR3 nucleotide sequence: TGTGCTAGTGGTTCGGGACAGAGCAATCAGCCCCAGCATTTT. Translated, it gives CASGSGQSNQPQHF.

This chain connects TRBV5-1 to TRBJ2-7; TRBD1 agrees at 7 bases. Germline CDR1 reads SGHRS; CDR2 reads YFSETQ. Trimming took 3 bases from V and 0 from J; bases not matched to a gene: 9. CDR3 size: 16 residues. The CDR3 coding sequence is TGCGCCAGCAGCTACCTGTTGACAGGGAGCTCCTACGAGCAGTACTTC. Translating it yields CASSYLLTGSSYEQYF.

The sample holds one count of this clone. This chain uses TRBV12-5 with TRBJ1-1; D is unclear. Trimming removed 3 bases at V and 4 bases at J, with 12 bases between. The CDR3 runs 14 residues. CDR1 LGHNT and CDR2 FRNRAP come from the germline V gene. The CDR3 nucleotides read TGTGCTAGTGGTTTTTCAGATCCGGGCACTGAAGCTTTCTTT. Protein: CASGFSDPGTEAFF.